One and the same sample provided the 21 T cell receptor beta chains below, sequenced in a study of memory B cells and T cells in multiple sclerosis. Antigens of these TCRs are unknown. Separate sequencing covered autoproliferating (CFSE-dim) and non-proliferating (CFSE-high) T cells from stimulus-free culture. Cultures began with some 49 million CFSE-labeled PBMCs, unstimulated for about 7 days, with replicate wells pooled. Using immunoSEQ multiplex PCR, the repertoire was profiled, and TCRdb retains in-frame clones only, with some absent. The sample shows 32,000 or so clones, 86% of them seen only once. The sequenced sample was PBMCs from blood kept in culture. The receptors originated from a human donor with multiple sclerosis.

This chain uses TRBV5-1 with TRBJ2-2, with a weak D call TRBD2 (6 bases). The V end lost 7 bases, the J end lost 2 bases, and 15 bases lay between the germline ends. The CDR3 covers 15 residues. Germline CDR1 and CDR2: SGHRS and YFSETQ. The CDR3 region has the DNA TGCGCCAGCCGGGGTCGGGACTTCAACACCGGGGAGCTGTTTTTT. It encodes CASRGRDFNTGELFF.

This clone was observed a single time. The chain employs TRBV15 and TRBJ1-2; D is possibly TRBD1 (5 bases). In germline, CDR1 is LNHNV, CDR2 YYDKDF (reference sequence). The CDR3 is 15 amino acids. V lost 0 bases and J 6 bases, leaving 14 bases between the germline ends. Written as DNA, the CDR3 is TGTGCCACCAGCAGAGAGTGGGACTCGGAGGATGGCTACACCTTC. It translates to CATSREWDSEDGYTF.

This sequence joins TRBV5-1 and TRBJ1-4; no definite D call. Germline CDR1 reads SGHRS; CDR2 reads YFSETQ. The V end was cut by 2 bases, the J end by 5 bases, with 10 bases between. This CDR3 has 14 amino acids. Here the CDR3 reads CASSFTHGNEKLFF. Written as DNA, the CDR3 is TGCGCCAGCAGCTTTACCCACGGAAATGAAAAACTGTTTTTT.

V is TRBV7-9 and J is TRBJ2-5, with 10 bases that match TRBD2. Germline V CDR1 and CDR2: SEHNR, FQNEAQ (reference sequence). CDR3 size: 16 residues. The V segment lost 5 bases and the J segment 2 bases; nucleotides outside the gene matches: 8. The CDR3 sequence is CASSPGGTSAQETQYF. In DNA, the CDR3 is TGTGCCAGCAGCCCAGGTGGGACTAGCGCTCAAGAGACCCAGTACTTC.

The chain combines TRBV6-1 with TRBJ1-5, with 11 bases identical to TRBD1. The germline CDR1 and CDR2 sequences are MNHNS and SASEGT. Trimming took 7 bases from V and 7 from J; bases not matched to a gene: 6. The CDR3 consists of 14 residues. In DNA form, the CDR3 reads TGTGCCAGCAATCGGGACAGGGGGACACAGCCCCAGCATTTT. Translation gives CASNRDRGTQPQHF.

The chain links TRBV28 to TRBJ2-5; 13 bases agree with TRBD2. The length of the CDR3 is 16 residues. CDR1 MDHEN and CDR2 SYDVKM come from the germline V gene. V lost 5 bases to trimming and J lost 12 bases; unmatched junction nucleotides: 15. CDR3 DNA: TGTGCCAGCAGTCCTCCGGGACTAGCGGGAAAAGAGATCGAGTACTTC. The encoded protein is CASSPPGLAGKEIEYF.

CDR3 DNA sequence: TGTGCCAGTAGTATAGCCACCGATGTGGACTATGGCTACACCTTC. Protein sequence: CASSIATDVDYGYTF. The chain couples TRBV19 to TRBJ1-2; D call uncertain. V was clipped by 1 base and J by 3 bases, with 12 bases between them. The CDR3 is 15 residues long. Germline lookup yields CDR1 LNHDA and CDR2 SQIVND (reference sequence).

The chain has TRBV7-3 and TRBJ1-2, with TRBD1 matching over 10 bases. CDR1 and CDR2 (germline): SGHTA, FQGTGA. Trimming at V came to 2 bases and at J to 8 bases, leaving 2 bases not matched to a gene. This CDR3 is 13 amino acids long. DNA of the CDR3: TGTGCCAGCAGCTTAGACAGGGGGCTCGGCTACACCTTC. Translation: CASSLDRGLGYTF. The full variable domain, rest sourced from reference TRBV7-3 and TRBJ1-2, is GAGVSQTPSNKVTEKGKYVELRCDPISGHTALYWYRQSLGQGPEFLIYFQGTGAADDSGLPNDRFFAVRPEGSVSTLKIQRTERGDSAVYLCASSLDRGLGYTFGSGTRLTVV.

The rearrangement joins TRBV7-3 to TRBJ1-1; D is perhaps TRBD1 (5 bases). This CDR3 has 16 residues. Germline V CDR1 and CDR2: SGHTA, FQGTGA. Trimming stripped 1 base from V and 0 bases from J, with 12 bases between. CDR3 protein: CASSLIGGRVNTEAFF. The CDR3 bases are TGTGCCAGCAGCTTAATAGGCGGCAGGGTGAACACTGAAGCTTTCTTT. Based on the CDR3 plus reference TRBV7-3 and TRBJ1-1, the full variable domain is GAGVSQTPSNKVTEKGKYVELRCDPISGHTALYWYRQSLGQGPEFLIYFQGTGAADDSGLPNDRFFAVRPEGSVSTLKIQRTERGDSAVYLCASSLIGGRVNTEAFFGQGTRLTVV.

This rearrangement joins TRBV10-1 to TRBJ1-1; D remains unclear. The CDR3 has 13 amino acids. Trimming stripped 6 bases from V and 3 bases from J, with 11 bases between. CDR1 and CDR2 from the germline V gene are WNHNN and SYGVQD (reference sequence). CDR3 bases: TGCGCCAGCAGAAAAGGACGGTACACTGAAGCTTTCTTT. Residues: CASRKGRYTEAFF.

The genes are TRBV2 and TRBJ1-5, with D possibly matching TRBD1 (5 bases). Germline V CDR1 and CDR2: SNHLY, FYNNEI. Between the trimmed V and J ends, which lost 5 bases and 9 bases, there was a span of 17 bases. CDR3 length: 14 amino acids. CDR3 coding DNA: TGTGCCAGCAGTAAAGACAGTCCTCGGGCGCCCCAGCATTTT. Amino acid sequence: CASSKDSPRAPQHF.

The chain employs TRBV6-1 and TRBJ1-2; possibly TRBD1 for D (6 bases). The V gene's germline CDR1 is MNHNS and CDR2 SASEGT. The CDR3 has 14 residues. V dropped 4 bases and J dropped 5 bases, with 14 bases sitting between them. The CDR3: CASSAATGKYGYTF. CDR3 bases: TGTGCCAGCAGTGCCGCGACAGGAAAGTATGGCTACACCTTC.

This sequence joins TRBV19 and TRBJ2-7, with TRBD2 identical over 10 bases. The ends lost 6 bases at V and 2 bases at J; junction bases unmatched: 10. Germline CDR1 and CDR2: LNHDA and SQIVND (reference sequence). This CDR3 contains 16 residues. CDR3 DNA sequence: TGTGCCAGTAGGCTTGGGAGTAGCGGGGGGACCTACGAGCAGTACTTC. It specifies CASRLGSSGGTYEQYF.

The chain is built from TRBV28 and TRBJ2-5; D may be TRBD1 or TRBD2 (5 bases each). The germline CDR1 and CDR2 sequences are MDHEN and SYDVKM. The CDR3 covers 16 residues. Trimming removed 6 bases from V and 0 bases from J, with 17 bases in between. The CDR3 sequence: CASSLAWGAYQETQYF. The CDR3 DNA is TGTGCCAGCAGCCTAGCTTGGGGCGCCTACCAAGAGACCCAGTACTTC.

In this sample, this clone turned up a few times. The chain couples TRBV5-8 to TRBJ1-2, with D unresolved. V lost 6 bases and J lost 0, with 15 bases in between. The CDR3 sequence is 15 residues long. Germline CDR1 and CDR2: SGHTS and YDEGEE. The CDR3 sequence: CASTFRSATNYGYTF. The CDR3 bases are TGTGCCAGCACCTTCCGAAGCGCGACTAACTATGGCTACACCTTC.

This clone was observed a few times. The genes are TRBV28 and TRBJ2-7, with TRBD2 matching 9 bases. In germline, CDR1 is MDHEN, CDR2 SYDVKM. With 6 bases clipped from V and 3 bases from J, the junction kept 6 bases outside the gene matches. The CDR3 length is 14 residues. This CDR3 is CASSPSGIGYEQYF. The CDR3 DNA reads as TGTGCCAGCAGCCCTAGCGGGATAGGCTACGAGCAGTACTTC.

The chain carries TRBV28 and TRBJ1-5, with 7 positions matching TRBD1. The CDR3 has 15 residues. V trimming: 6 bases; J trimming: 6 bases; junction bases outside the gene matches: 11. Germline V CDR1 and CDR2: MDHEN, SYDVKM. CDR3 coding DNA: TGTGCCAGCAGGAAGACAGGGCCACGTAGTCAGCCCCAGCATTTT. It translates to CASRKTGPRSQPQHF.

The chain is built from TRBV4-1 and TRBJ2-5; D might be TRBD2 (6 bases). The tail of the sequence fits TRBJ2-7 better, so the J call may be wrong. This CDR3 region has 14 residues. Germline V gives CDR1 MGHRA, CDR2 YSYEKL. CDR3 residues: CASSQGGTSYEQYF. CDR3 bases: TGCGCCAGCAGCCAGGGCGGGACCTCCTACGAGCAGTACTTC.

CDR3 sequence reads: CASSLNQGSAYNEQFF. As DNA, the CDR3 is TGTGCCAGCAGCTTAAATCAGGGATCGGCCTACAATGAGCAGTTCTTC. The chain links TRBV7-6 to TRBJ2-1, with D perhaps TRBD1 (5 bases). V gave up 2 bases and J gave up 2 bases, with 13 bases separating them. This CDR3 spans 16 amino acids. Germline-derived CDR1 and CDR2 are SGHVS and FNYEAQ.

This clone was detected a few times. J is TRBJ1-5 and V is TRBV19; D might be TRBD1 (6 bases). Between the trimmed V and J ends, which lost 8 bases and 0 bases, there was a span of 11 bases. The CDR3 is made up of 14 amino acids. The germline V gene has CDR1 LNHDA and CDR2 SQIVND (reference sequence). CDR3 sequence (DNA): TGTGCCAGTGCCGGGACACTTAGCAATCAGCCCCAGCATTTT. It translates to CASAGTLSNQPQHF. The entire variable domain, with the rest obtained from reference TRBV19 and TRBJ1-5, is as follows: DGGITQSPKYLFRKEGQNVTLSCEQNLNHDAMYWYRQDPGQGLRLIYYSQIVNDFQKGDIAEGYSVSREKKESFPLTVTSAQKNPTAFYLCASAGTLSNQPQHFGDGTRLSIL.

This rearrangement joins TRBV15 to TRBJ1-2; D is unclear. Looked up from germline, CDR1 is LNHNV and CDR2 is YYDKDF (reference sequence). The CDR3 runs to 12 residues. V shed 0 bases and J shed 3 bases, with 2 bases lying between them. The CDR3 region has the DNA TGTGCCACCAGCAGAGATGACTATGGCTACACCTTC. It encodes CATSRDDYGYTF.